This record concerns one T cell receptor beta chain sequence. What it binds is not known. The data were obtained in a study of CD8+ T cells in alopecia areata. Study-wide findings and caveats: On tofacitinib, scalp and blood still held many of the expanded lesional clones.

Reverse transcribed after extraction, RNA yielded cDNA as the sequencing template. Repertoires were generated with immunoSEQ multiplex PCR, while TCRdb's copy carries only in-frame clones and drops some. The sample lists fewer than 200,000 clones; 60% were seen once. Treatment: oral pan-JAK inhibitor, 5-10 mg twice daily. V was shortened by 1 base and J by 6 bases, with 10 bases between the two germline ends. Germline V gives CDR1 SGHTA, CDR2 FQGNSA. The CDR3 loop spans 15 amino acids. The receptor was derived from a human donor with alopecia areata. Sequencing was performed on CD4+ T cells sorted from blood, taken at week 24, from a patient treated with tofacitinib. This chain connects TRBV7-2 to TRBJ1-6; D uncertain. This CDR3 is CASSLVSGPNSPLHF. CDR3 nucleotide sequence: TGTGCCAGCAGCTTAGTGTCAGGCCCTAATTCACCCCTCCACTTT.